This record concerns one T cell receptor beta chain sequence. This clone is a singleton in its sample. Its antigen is currently not known. Qualities for individual bases were not recorded, and no much larger clone is one base off. The data stem from a study of T cell changes during pregnancy in multiple sclerosis (dated by TCRdb to between 2019 and 2020). Some background on the complete study: The study looked at changes in the T cell repertoire across pregnancy in women with multiple sclerosis.

Measured from the cysteine to the phenylalanine, the CDR3 is 11 residues long. The retained sequence is limited to the CDR3, 33 bases, with the frame set at the first base. V was cut back by 5 bases and J by 4 bases, leaving a gap of 6 bases between them. CDR1 and CDR2 are drawn from the germline V gene (reference sequence): LNHDA, SQIVND. Library method: the immunoSEQ multiplex PCR assay. TCRdb stores this immuneACCESS table with in-frame sequences only. Part of the clones is absent; in the studies checked, under half of the shortfall reflects unresolved V genes, and no reason is known for the rest. The sample records around 77,000 clones, around nine tenths of which are singletons. The ten largest clones capture roughly 1.2% of the sample.

In this chain, TRBV19 is recombined with TRBJ2-7, with TRBD2 tentatively as D gene (5 bases match). The material was peripheral blood, obtained in the third trimester of pregnancy. The clonotype originates from a female donor with multiple sclerosis, enrolled in a pregnancy study. The sequenced DNA is TGTGCCAGTAGTTCGGGATACGAGCAGTACTTC. It encodes CASSSGYEQYF.